The 19 T cell receptor beta chains listed next were all sequenced from one sample in a study of blood T cells in healthy people across ages. PCR was performed a second time for roughly 7 to 12 cycles using a sample-barcoded 5' primer and a J-beta primer mix. From the 5' RACE reads, TCRdb called clonotypes with MiXCR, one entry per CDR3 protein. The sample contains fewer than 1,000,000 distinct CDR3 sequences, about 42% of which appear only once. The specimen sequenced was blood. The receptors were gathered from an elderly man in good health.

The chain links TRBV29-1 to TRBJ2-1; TRBD2 agrees at 7 bases. This CDR3 has 17 residues. The V gene's germline CDR1 is SQVTM and CDR2 ANQGSEA. Trimming removed 4 bases from V and 7 bases from J; junction bases left unmatched: 19. CDR3 amino acids: CSVGQIPGLQAPNEQFF. The CDR3 nucleotides read TGCAGCGTTGGGCAGATCCCGGGACTACAAGCCCCTAATGAGCAGTTCTTC.

This clonotype was seen more than once but under ten times. The rearrangement links TRBV20-1 to TRBJ1-1; 8 bases agree with TRBD1. Germline lookup yields CDR1 DFQATT and CDR2 SNEGSKA (reference sequence). With 5 bases clipped from V and 5 bases from J, the junction kept 10 bases outside the gene matches. CDR3 length equals 14 residues. CDR3 in amino acids: CSAPQGQGRTEAFF. In DNA, the CDR3 is TGCAGTGCTCCCCAAGGACAGGGAAGAACTGAAGCTTTCTTT.

The rearrangement links TRBV3-1 to TRBJ2-7, with D possibly matching TRBD1 (5 bases). This CDR3 spans 13 amino acids. V lost 3 bases and J 5 bases, leaving 11 bases between the germline ends. Germline V gene sequence: CDR1 LGHDT, CDR2 YNNKEL (reference sequence). As DNA, the CDR3 is TGTGCCAGCAGCCAGACAGCTGGCAACGAGCAGTACTTC. Translating it yields CASSQTAGNEQYF.

The V and J genes are TRBV7-2 and TRBJ2-7; D not certain. V lost 1 base to trimming and J lost 0 bases, with 13 bases between them. This CDR3 is 16 amino acids long. In germline, CDR1 is SGHTA, CDR2 FQGNSA. The CDR3 sequence is CASSLGVGNPSYEQYF. In DNA form, the CDR3 reads TGTGCCAGCAGCTTAGGGGTGGGAAACCCCTCCTACGAGCAGTACTTC.

This clonotype was counted many times. V usage is TRBV7-2 and J usage is TRBJ2-5; the D is unclear. V dropped 4 bases and J dropped 7 bases, with 10 bases sitting between them. This CDR3 region has 12 residues. CDR1 is SGHTA and CDR2 is FQGNSA in the germline V gene. The CDR3 sequence is CASSSAAVTQYF. The CDR3 region has the DNA TGTGCCAGCAGCTCAGCCGCTGTGACCCAGTACTTC. The full variable domain, with the rest looked up from reference TRBV7-2 and TRBJ2-5, is GAGVSQSPSNKVTEKGKDVELRCDPISGHTALYWYRQSLGQGLEFLIYFQGNSAPDKSGLPSDRFSAERTGGSVSTLTIQRTQQEDSAVYLCASSSAAVTQYFGPGTRLLVL.

This chain joins TRBV24-1 and TRBJ1-1, with TRBD1 matching 9 bases. This CDR3 contains 14 residues. The V segment lost 3 bases and the J segment 8 bases; nucleotides outside the gene matches: 6. Germline V gene sequence: CDR1 KGHDR, CDR2 SFDVKD. The CDR3 sequence: CATSDADRGLEAFF. CDR3 bases: TGTGCCACCAGTGATGCGGACAGGGGATTGGAAGCTTTCTTT.

The chain links TRBV7-2 to TRBJ2-1; tentatively, D is TRBD1 (6 bases). The CDR3 contains 15 residues. The V gene lost 2 bases and the J gene lost 7 bases, with 15 bases spanning the gap. From germline, CDR1 is SGHTA and CDR2 FQGNSA. This CDR3 is CASSLSIARGNEQFF. The CDR3, as DNA: TGTGCCAGCAGCTTATCAATCGCTAGGGGGAATGAGCAGTTCTTC.

This clonotype turned up a few times. The rearrangement links TRBV6-1 to TRBJ2-5, with unresolved D. Germline V gene sequence: CDR1 MNHNS, CDR2 SASEGT. Trimming cost V 1 base and J 1 base, with 10 bases left between them. The CDR3 runs 15 residues. The DNA for the CDR3 is TGTGCCAGCAGTGAAGAATCGGCGGCCCAAGAGACCCAGTACTTC. Encoded protein: CASSEESAAQETQYF.

This clonotype was detected many times. This chain joins TRBV20-1 and TRBJ2-7; 12 bases fit TRBD2. V trimming: 4 bases; J trimming: 0 bases; junction bases outside the gene matches: 16. The CDR3 loop spans 19 amino acids. Germline CDR1 reads DFQATT; CDR2 reads SNEGSKA (reference sequence). The CDR3 DNA follows: TGCAGTGCTATAGTTTACCTGAGACTAGCGGGAGCCCCCTCCTACGAGCAGTACTTC. Residues: CSAIVYLRLAGAPSYEQYF.

This clonotype has just one count. The V call is TRBV20-1, the J call TRBJ1-5, with D unresolved. Germline CDR1 is DFQATT and CDR2 is SNEGSKA (reference sequence). The CDR3 spans 14 residues. V shed 0 bases and J shed 4 bases, with 10 bases lying between them. The CDR3 DNA follows: TGCAGTGCTAGAGAGGCAGCTAATAATCAGCCCCAGCATTTT. Protein: CSAREAANNQPQHF.

For this clonotype: Given a much more abundant clone one base away, this may be a read error. The rearrangement uses TRBV3-1 and TRBJ2-1; weak D call: TRBD1 (5 bases). In germline, CDR1 is LGHDT, CDR2 YNNKEL (reference sequence). The length of the CDR3 is 15 residues. DNA of the CDR3: TGTGCCGGCAGCCAGGGCCATTTGACTGGCAATGAGCAGTTCTTC. Protein: CAGSQGHLTGNEQFF.

This clonotype was counted a few times. V and J are TRBV5-1 and TRBJ2-1; no clear D. Trimming took 4 bases from V and 5 from J, leaving 19 bases between them. Germline CDR1 SGHRS, CDR2 YFSETQ. The CDR3 is 16 residues long. The CDR3 protein is CASSLDGPLFNNEQFF. CDR3 sequence (DNA): TGCGCCAGCAGCCTTGACGGGCCGTTATTCAACAATGAGCAGTTCTTC.

This clonotype has only a few counts. Here the CDR3 DNA reads TGCGCCAGCGGGGACTTAGGAGGGAGGAATACGCAGTATTTT. Translating it yields CASGDLGGRNTQYF. The chain combines TRBV5-1 with TRBJ2-3; maybe TRBD2 (6 bases). This CDR3 is 14 amino acids long. V shed 7 bases and J shed 7 bases, with 19 bases lying between them. Per the germline V gene, CDR1 is SGHRS and CDR2 is YFSETQ.

This clonotype was counted only a few times. This rearrangement joins TRBV4-1 to TRBJ1-5; perhaps TRBD1 as D (6 bases). Germline V gene lookup returns CDR1 MGHRA and CDR2 YSYEKL. Trimming took off 1 base at V and 2 bases at J, with 12 bases between the two ends. This CDR3 comprises 16 residues. The CDR3 DNA sequence: TGCGCCAGCAGCCAAGTACAGGGTGGTGGCAATCAGCCCCAGCATTTT. This translates into CASSQVQGGGNQPQHF.

To note about this clonotype: A read error may be the cause here, since a much bigger clone is one base away. The V call is TRBV4-2, the J call TRBJ2-1; D is possibly TRBD2 (6 bases). Germline-derived CDR1 and CDR2 are LGHNA and YNFKEQ. The length of the CDR3 is 17 residues. Trimming pared 0 bases from V and 6 bases from J, leaving 18 bases between. The CDR3 DNA is TGTGCCAGCAGCCAAGATTCGTTAGCGGCGGTCCTCAATGAGCAGTTCTTC. Translation: CASSQDSLAAVLNEQFF.

The chain carries TRBV9 and TRBJ2-1, with 9 bases lining up with TRBD2. J was trimmed by 8 bases and V by 4 bases; bases with no gene match: 10. Germline V lookup: CDR1 SGDLS, CDR2 YYNGEE. CDR3 length: 15 amino acids. The CDR3 DNA reads TGTGCCAGCAGCTCCCGACTAGCGGCGAACGATGAGCAGTTCTTC. Protein sequence: CASSSRLAANDEQFF.

This chain connects TRBV18 to TRBJ2-4; TRBD1 might be the D (6 bases). The closer fit of TRBJ2-7 to the DNA end suggests the J call may be wrong. CDR3 length equals 16 residues. CDR1 and CDR2 (germline): KGHSH, LQKENI. The CDR3 DNA sequence: TGTGCCAGCTCACCAATAATCGGCAGGGGATTGAACGAGCAGTACTTC. Translating it yields CASSPIIGRGLNEQYF.

CDR3 bases: TGCAGCGTTGTGGTCGGCTGGTCCTCCTACAATGAGCAGTTCTTC. This gives the protein CSVVVGWSSYNEQFF. The V gene is TRBV29-1, the J gene TRBJ2-1; D is undetermined. From germline, CDR1 is SQVTM and CDR2 ANQGSEA. V lost 4 bases and J 0 bases, leaving 13 bases between the germline ends. The length of the CDR3 is 15 residues.

The chain carries TRBV20-1 and TRBJ2-1; 9 nucleotides match TRBD1. V gave up 6 bases and J gave up 10 bases; unmatched junction bases: 19. From germline, CDR1 is DFQATT and CDR2 SNEGSKA (reference sequence). There are 16 residues in the CDR3. CDR3 bases: TGCAGTGCCCAGAGCCCGGGACAGGGAGTTGGAAGGGAGCAGTTCTTC. As protein: CSAQSPGQGVGREQFF.